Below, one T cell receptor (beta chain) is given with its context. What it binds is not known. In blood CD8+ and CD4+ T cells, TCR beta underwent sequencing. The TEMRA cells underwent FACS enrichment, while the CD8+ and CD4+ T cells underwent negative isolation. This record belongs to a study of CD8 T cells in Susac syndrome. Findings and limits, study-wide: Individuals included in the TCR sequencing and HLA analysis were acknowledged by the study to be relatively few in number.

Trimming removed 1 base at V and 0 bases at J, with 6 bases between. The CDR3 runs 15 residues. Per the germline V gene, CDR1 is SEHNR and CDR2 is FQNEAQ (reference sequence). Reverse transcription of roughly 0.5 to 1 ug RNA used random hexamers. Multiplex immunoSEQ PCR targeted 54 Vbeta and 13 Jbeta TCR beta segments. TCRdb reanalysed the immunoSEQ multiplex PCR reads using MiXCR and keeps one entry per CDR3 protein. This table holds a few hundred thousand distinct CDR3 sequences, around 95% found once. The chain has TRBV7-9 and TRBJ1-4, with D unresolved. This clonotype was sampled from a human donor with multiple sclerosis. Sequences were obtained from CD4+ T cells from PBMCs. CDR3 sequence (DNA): TGTGCCAGCAGCTTAGGGTCCTCAACTAATGAAAAACTGTTTTTT. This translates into CASSLGSSTNEKLFF.